Below, one T cell receptor (beta chain) is given with its context. What it binds is unknown. This entry comes from a study of T cell responses to AZD1222 COVID-19 vaccine. Findings and caveats of the study: Spike-wide vaccine-associated CD4 TCRs dominated at 160-218 and 743-854. There were mostly white British donors and more females than males, and clonal diversity was possibly underestimated.

The protocol was immunoSEQ multiplex PCR, while the TCRdb copy is restricted to in-frame clones and leaves out a portion. The sample consists of 120,000 to 150,000 clones, approximately 94% of them appearing once. The TCR sequence derives from an adult in good health. The material sequenced was peripheral blood, taken on day 0 of AZD1222 vaccination.

Here the CDR3 reads CASSVYSYGYTF. Written as DNA, the CDR3 is TGTGCCAGCAGCGTATACAGCTATGGCTACACCTTC. The chain joins TRBV9 to TRBJ1-2; D is uncertain. The ends were cut back, 1 base at V and 4 bases at J, with 5 bases in the middle. Germline loops: CDR1 SGDLS, CDR2 YYNGEE. The CDR3 is 12 residues long.